This is a list of T cell receptor beta chains from one sample in a study of vaccination and CD4 T cells after COVID-19. For these TCRs, the target antigens are not known. Using its own MiXCR run on the PCR reads, TCRdb lists one record per CDR3 protein. Here the sample spans 15,000 or so distinct CDR3 sequences, more than 45% being singletons. The sequenced sample consisted of CD4+ T cells from blood, cultured in vitro. These receptors all come from a human donor who had recovered from COVID-19. Each CDR3 is given with its conserved first and last residue. D genes are given only for firm matches. Clone size, where shown, is once, few, many, or a class for clones that have expanded.

d_call,v_call,j_call,clone_size,cdr3_aa,cdr3_nt
NA,TRBV25-1,TRBJ2-3,NA,CASSEYRTSTDTQYF,TGTGCCAGCAGTGAATACAGGACTAGCACAGATACGCAGTATTTT
NA,TRBV19,TRBJ2-1,NA,CASSTHKRNEQFF,TGTGCCAGTAGTACCCATAAACGAAATGAGCAGTTCTTC
TRBD1,TRBV10-2,TRBJ1-1,few,CASSRQGRDLAFF,TGCGCCAGCAGTCGACAGGGAAGAGATCTGGCTTTCTTT
NA,TRBV27,TRBJ1-2,NA,CASSFAIDVYGYTF,TGTGCCAGCAGTTTCGCCATCGACGTCTATGGCTACACCTTC
TRBD1,TRBV11-3,TRBJ1-6,few,CASSQPGQGYSPLHF,TGTGCCAGCAGCCAACCGGGACAGGGATATTCACCCCTCCACTTT
TRBD1,TRBV20-1,TRBJ1-5,few,CSADTGTGAPTDQPQHF,TGCAGTGCTGACACCGGGACAGGGGCCCCGACGGATCAGCCCCAGCATTTT
TRBD1,TRBV20-1,TRBJ1-2,NA,CSPGQGVYGYTF,TGCAGTCCGGGACAGGGGGTTTATGGCTACACCTTC
NA,TRBV7-8,TRBJ2-5,NA,CASSYPRTAGGTQYF,TGTGCCAGCAGCTACCCTCGGACTGCGGGTGGGACCCAGTACTTC
TRBD2,TRBV27,TRBJ2-2,NA,CAGGVRNTGELFF,TGTGCTGGGGGGGTTAGGAACACCGGGGAGCTGTTTTTT
NA,TRBV7-7,TRBJ2-2,NA,CASSQAQNTGELFF,TGTGCCAGCAGCCAGGCTCAGAACACCGGGGAGCTGTTTTTT
NA,TRBV7-2,TRBJ1-5,few,CASSQDRANQPQHF,TGTGCCAGCAGCCAGGACAGAGCGAATCAGCCCCAGCATTTT
NA,TRBV5-1,TRBJ2-7,NA,CASSLTPTYEQYF,TGCGCCAGCAGCTTGACCCCTACCTACGAGCAGTACTTC
NA,TRBV12-3/TRBV12-4,TRBJ1-1,few,CASSADRPRGTEAFF,TGTGCCAGCAGTGCAGACCGGCCGAGGGGCACTGAAGCTTTCTTT
NA,TRBV12-3/TRBV12-4,TRBJ1-1,NA,CASSLEGPEAFF,TGTGCCAGCAGTTTAGAAGGTCCTGAAGCTTTCTTT
TRBD1,TRBV29-1,TRBJ1-2,NA,CSVGTQTGILDGYTF,TGCAGCGTAGGAACCCAGACAGGGATACTCGATGGCTACACCTTC
TRBD2,TRBV27,TRBJ2-1,NA,CASSSTSGLASSYNEQFF,TGTGCCAGCAGTTCTACTAGCGGACTCGCGAGCTCCTACAATGAGCAGTTCTTC
NA,TRBV12-3/TRBV12-4,TRBJ2-3,once,CASRRGRSTDTQYF,TGTGCCAGCAGACGAGGACGGAGCACAGATACGCAGTATTTT
TRBD1,TRBV15,TRBJ2-1,few,CATSRELPGTGGDEQFF,TGTGCCACCAGCAGGGAACTTCCCGGGACAGGGGGAGATGAGCAGTTCTTC
NA,TRBV30,TRBJ1-2,few,CAPGQSSYGYTF,TGTGCCCCCGGACAGTCGAGCTATGGCTACACCTTC
TRBD1,TRBV27,TRBJ2-7,NA,CASSSRTGMAYEQYF,TGTGCCAGCAGTTCGCGGACAGGGATGGCCTACGAGCAGTACTTC
NA,TRBV7-2,TRBJ1-1,few,CASSGLVGAAGQFNTEAFF,TGTGCCAGCAGCGGGCTTGTCGGGGCCGCAGGGCAGTTCAACACTGAAGCTTTCTTT
NA,TRBV12-3/TRBV12-4,TRBJ1-5,few,CASSLGGVSNQPQHF,TGTGCCAGCAGTTTAGGCGGGGTTAGCAATCAGCCCCAGCATTTT
TRBD1,TRBV20-1,TRBJ2-7,NA,CSARARTGSHEQYF,TGCAGTGCTAGAGCTCGGACAGGGAGCCACGAGCAGTACTTC
TRBD1,TRBV19,TRBJ2-5,few,CASSMGQGSQETQYF,TGTGCCAGTAGTATGGGACAGGGAAGCCAAGAGACCCAGTACTTC
NA,TRBV20-1,TRBJ1-4,NA,CSARDTATNEKLFF,TGCAGTGCTAGAGATACCGCAACTAATGAAAAACTGTTTTTT
TRBD1,TRBV6-1,TRBJ1-2,few,CASSEGQGYGYTF,TGTGCCAGCAGTGAAGGACAGGGATATGGCTACACCTTC
TRBD1,TRBV20-1,TRBJ2-3,NA,CSAAGGQGVADTQYF,TGCAGTGCTGCTGGGGGACAGGGGGTCGCAGATACGCAGTATTTT
TRBD1,TRBV15,TRBJ1-2,NA,CATSGRDSAFYGYTF,TGTGCCACCAGCGGACGGGACAGCGCTTTCTATGGCTACACCTTC
NA,TRBV10-3,TRBJ2-1,NA,CAISSEVEQFF,TGTGCCATCTCGAGTGAGGTTGAGCAGTTCTTC
NA,TRBV7-3,TRBJ2-5,NA,CASSRGGLNPVQETQYF,TGTGCCAGCAGCCGCGGTGGCCTTAACCCCGTTCAAGAGACCCAGTACTTC
TRBD1,TRBV6-1,TRBJ1-5,NA,CASSPDRVGQPQHF,TGTGCCAGCAGCCCGGACAGGGTCGGACAGCCCCAGCATTTT
NA,TRBV6-5,TRBJ1-2,NA,CASSYSTGFGYGYTF,TGTGCCAGCAGTTACTCCACAGGGTTCGGCTATGGCTACACCTTC
NA,TRBV27,TRBJ1-1,NA,CASKTRGGAEAFF,TGTGCCAGCAAGACCCGGGGGGGAGCTGAAGCTTTCTTT
NA,TRBV6-1,TRBJ1-1,NA,CASSPWLRGVTEAFF,TGTGCCAGCAGCCCGTGGTTAAGGGGGGTAACTGAAGCTTTCTTT
TRBD1,TRBV12-3/TRBV12-4,TRBJ1-1,NA,CASSSRTGSVPFF,TGTGCCAGCAGTTCCAGGACAGGGTCCGTTCCTTTCTTT
NA,TRBV19,TRBJ2-2,NA,CASSTTGVGELFF,TGTGCCAGTAGCACCACGGGGGTCGGGGAGCTGTTTTTT
TRBD2,TRBV27,TRBJ2-1,NA,CASSRGTSGRTYNEQFF,TGTGCCAGCAGTCGCGGGACTAGCGGGAGGACCTACAATGAGCAGTTCTTC
NA,TRBV5-4,TRBJ2-3,NA,CASSVTDTDTQYF,TGTGCCAGCAGCGTAACGGACACAGATACGCAGTATTTT
NA,TRBV20-1,TRBJ1-1,NA,CSMRNTEAFF,TGCAGTATGAGGAACACTGAAGCTTTCTTT
TRBD2,TRBV7-3,TRBJ2-5,few,CASSVSGIRETQYF,TGTGCCAGCAGTGTTAGCGGGATCCGGGAGACCCAGTACTTC
NA,TRBV29-1,TRBJ2-1,NA,CSTGPFWEQFF,TGCAGCACCGGACCCTTCTGGGAGCAGTTCTTC
NA,TRBV6-1,TRBJ1-1,NA,CASYPREVGTEAFF,TGTGCCAGCTACCCCAGGGAGGTTGGCACTGAAGCTTTCTTT